The 23 T cell receptor beta chains below come from one sample, sequenced in a study of Ad26.COV2.S vaccination and SARS-CoV-2 variants (dated by TCRdb to the early 2020s). The treatment or condition label corresponds to: some 20 received Ad26.COV2.S at low or high dose, single or two shots; roughly 5 received placebo; per-sample allocation not given. For vaccine and placebo recipients, repertoires were sequenced using samples collected on day 63 after the first injection. Library method: the immunoSEQ multiplex PCR assay. Here the immuneACCESS table is served through TCRdb, limited to in-frame sequences with V and J called. Missing clones are a known gap in these copies; in checked studies unresolved V genes cover under half, and the rest lacks a known reason. Within this sample are about 350,000 clones, with around 83% of them counted one time only. Of the sample, 3.3% falls within the top ten clones.

Specimen: peripheral blood, collected in a trial of Ad26.COV2.S vaccine versus placebo. All receptors derive from a person aged 18-60 years who received the Ad26.COV2.S COVID-19 vaccine or a placebo.

The V gene is TRBV10-3, the J gene TRBJ2-3; 7 positions match TRBD1. CDR3 size: 14 residues. The germline CDR1 and CDR2 sequences are ENHRY and SYGVKD. V lost 10 bases, J lost 1 base, and 8 bases stayed unmatched. The CDR3 DNA sequence: TGTGCCACCGCGTCAGGGACAGGCACAGATACGCAGTATTTT. The encoded protein is CATASGTGTDTQYF.

The chain uses TRBV5-1 and TRBJ2-7, with no clear D. V dropped 0 bases and J dropped 9 bases, with 28 bases sitting between them. CDR1 SGHRS and CDR2 YFSETQ come from the germline V gene. The CDR3 extends over 18 amino acids. CDR3 sequence reads: CASSLEPIGRISYERQYF. In nucleotides, the CDR3 is TGCGCCAGCAGCTTGGAGCCAATTGGACGTATCTCCTACGAGCGGCAGTACTTC. The full variable domain, its missing parts supplied by reference TRBV5-1 and TRBJ2-7, is KAGVTQTPRYLIKTRGQQVTLSCSPISGHRSVSWYQQTPGQGLQFLFEYFSETQRNKGNFPGRFSGRQFSNSRSEMNVSTLELGDSALYLCASSLEPIGRISYERQYFGPGTRLTVT.

The chain combines TRBV3-1 (or the pseudogene TRBV3-2) with TRBJ1-5, with no clear D. Deletions cut 0 bases from V and 6 bases from J, with 12 bases between. The CDR3 consists of 15 residues. Germline lookup yields CDR1 LGHDT and CDR2 YNNKEL (reference sequence). The CDR3 reads CASSQDGVQLQPQHF. The CDR3 coding sequence is TGTGCCAGCAGCCAAGACGGAGTCCAGCTTCAGCCCCAGCATTTT.

This clone was recorded only once. The V gene is TRBV24-1, the J gene TRBJ1-5; D is possibly TRBD1 (5 bases). The CDR3 totals 14 residues. V lost 6 bases and J lost 7, with 15 bases in between. Germline CDR1 and CDR2: KGHDR and SFDVKD. CDR3 bases: TGTGCCACCAGTCTTGGGGGAGATGGGCAGCCCCAGCATTTT. As protein: CATSLGGDGQPQHF.

This rearrangement joins TRBV5-5 to TRBJ1-3; D unresolved. The germline CDR1 and CDR2 sequences are SGHKS and YYEKEE (reference sequence). V was clipped by 4 bases and J by 4 bases, with 9 bases between them. This CDR3 is 13 amino acids long. The CDR3 loop reads CASSRTWGNTIYF. The DNA of the CDR3 is TGTGCCAGCAGCCGTACCTGGGGAAACACCATATATTTT.

The chain recombines TRBV30 with TRBJ1-1, with D uncertain. Germline CDR1 reads GTSNPN; CDR2 reads SVGIG (reference sequence). The CDR3 is made up of 11 amino acids. With 6 bases removed from V and 8 bases from J, the gap between germline ends came to 13 bases. The CDR3 spells CACPEIGEAFF. The CDR3 DNA reads TGTGCCTGCCCCGAGATAGGAGAAGCTTTCTTT.

This clone was counted many times. The chain combines TRBV11-3 with TRBJ2-1; D is tentatively TRBD1 or TRBD2 (6 bases each). V lost 2 bases, J lost 6 bases, and 11 bases lay in between. Germline V gives CDR1 SGHNT, CDR2 YENEEA. The CDR3 loop spans 14 amino acids. CDR3 coding DNA: TGTGCCAGCAGCTTACCGGGGGCGGGCAATGAGCAGTTCTTC. The encoded protein is CASSLPGAGNEQFF.

V gene TRBV7-9 combines with J gene TRBJ2-3, with 9 bases matching TRBD2. Germline CDR1 reads SEHNR; CDR2 reads FQNEAQ (reference sequence). The CDR3 consists of 16 residues. V dropped 3 bases and J dropped 1; count of bases not matched to a gene: 5. This CDR3 is CASSFLSGSRTDTQYF. The CDR3 nucleotides read TGTGCCAGCAGCTTCCTTAGCGGGAGCCGCACAGATACGCAGTATTTT.

The V and J genes are TRBV10-2 and TRBJ2-5; TRBD2 might be the D (7 bases). CDR1 is WSHSY and CDR2 is SAAADI in the germline V gene. The CDR3 has 13 amino acids. With 9 bases removed from V and 5 bases from J, the gap between germline ends came to 16 bases. This chain's CDR3 is CASVRGGAETQYF. In DNA, the CDR3 is TGCGCCAGTGTGAGGGGGGGCGCGGAGACCCAGTACTTC.

The chain is built from TRBV28 and TRBJ2-7; TRBD2 might be the D (6 bases). Germline CDR1 reads MDHEN; CDR2 reads SYDVKM. The V gene lost 1 base and the J gene lost 2 bases, with 15 bases spanning the gap. The CDR3 is 16 residues long. The CDR3 nucleotides read TGTGCCAGCAGTTTATCATCGACTAGTTTTGCCTACGAGCAGTACTTC. Its translation: CASSLSSTSFAYEQYF.

The CDR3 sequence is CASSPRDRQLAGKNIQYF. The CDR3 DNA reads TGTGCCAGCAGCCCGCGGGACAGACAATTAGCAGGCAAAAACATTCAGTACTTC. The chain carries TRBV9 and TRBJ2-4; D is perhaps TRBD1 (7 bases). The germline V gene has CDR1 SGDLS and CDR2 YYNGEE. The CDR3 totals 18 residues. With 4 bases removed from V and 3 bases from J, the gap between germline ends came to 23 bases.

The table lists this clone with a few counts. The chain employs TRBV28 and TRBJ2-3, with D hard to call. This CDR3 comprises 14 residues. Looked up from germline, CDR1 is MDHEN and CDR2 is SYDVKM. Between the trimmed V and J ends, which lost 3 bases and 2 bases, there was a span of 9 bases. The CDR3, as DNA: TGTGCCAGCAGTTTGAGAAGCAACACAGATACGCAGTATTTT. It codes for CASSLRSNTDTQYF.

V is TRBV7-9 and J is TRBJ1-1, with D perhaps TRBD1 (5 bases). V lost 6 bases to trimming and J lost 1 base, with 12 bases between them. This CDR3 is 14 amino acids long. Germline V gene lookup returns CDR1 SEHNR and CDR2 FQNEAQ (reference sequence). This CDR3 reads CASRFEGANTEAFF. CDR3 nucleotides: TGTGCCAGCAGATTTGAAGGGGCGAACACTGAAGCTTTCTTT.

The chain has TRBV2 and TRBJ1-2, with D maybe TRBD1 (6 bases). Trimming left V 7 bases short and J 3 bases short, with 18 bases between. CDR3 length: 15 residues. Germline loops: CDR1 SNHLY, CDR2 FYNNEI. DNA of the CDR3: TGTGCCAGCACGGCCTGGGGGGCGGAATACTATGGCTACACCTTC. Its translation: CASTAWGAEYYGYTF. The full variable domain, its missing parts supplied by reference TRBV2 and TRBJ1-2, is EPEVTQTPSHQVTQMGQEVILRCVPISNHLYFYWYRQILGQKVEFLVSFYNNEISEKSEIFDDQFSVERPDGSNFTLKIRSTKLEDSAMYFCASTAWGAEYYGYTFGSGTRLTVV.

V usage is TRBV5-1 and J usage is TRBJ2-1, with 8 bases lining up with TRBD1. This CDR3 is 12 amino acids long. CDR1 SGHRS and CDR2 YFSETQ come from the germline V gene. The V and J ends lost 7 bases and 5 bases, in that order; junction bases with no gene match: 2. DNA for the CDR3: TGCGCCAGCGGGACAGGAAACAATGAGCAGTTCTTC. This encodes CASGTGNNEQFF. The variable domain in full, with the rest retrieved from reference TRBV5-1 and TRBJ2-1, is KAGVTQTPRYLIKTRGQQVTLSCSPISGHRSVSWYQQTPGQGLQFLFEYFSETQRNKGNFPGRFSGRQFSNSRSEMNVSTLELGDSALYLCASGTGNNEQFFGPGTRLTVL.

The chain has TRBV18 and TRBJ2-5; D remains ambiguous. Germline CDR1 and CDR2: KGHSH and LQKENI. The CDR3 contains 13 residues. V was clipped by 2 bases and J by 1 base, with 5 bases between them. This CDR3 reads CASSPGIQETQYF. The CDR3 bases are TGTGCCAGCTCACCAGGGATCCAAGAGACCCAGTACTTC.

The chain links TRBV2 to TRBJ2-7, with D perhaps matching TRBD1 (5 bases). The V gene lost 1 base and the J gene lost 0 bases, with 10 bases spanning the gap. Germline values: CDR1 SNHLY, CDR2 FYNNEI. The CDR3 extends over 15 amino acids. In DNA, the CDR3 is TGTGCCAGCAGTGAAGGACCGACAGACTCCTACGAGCAGTACTTC. It specifies CASSEGPTDSYEQYF.

This chain uses TRBV10-3 with TRBJ1-6; possibly TRBD1 for D (6 bases). From germline, CDR1 is ENHRY and CDR2 SYGVKD. This CDR3 contains 15 residues. With 4 bases removed from V and 5 bases from J, the gap between germline ends came to 12 bases. CDR3 in amino acids: CAISVNRDDNSPLHF. The CDR3 nucleotides are TGTGCCATCAGTGTGAACAGGGACGATAATTCACCCCTCCACTTT.

A single count supports this clone. The chain uses TRBV4-1 and TRBJ2-6, with D perhaps TRBD1 (5 bases). V was shortened by 0 bases and J by 0 bases, with 9 bases between the two germline ends. The CDR3 runs 17 residues. CDR1 is MGHRA, CDR2 YSYEKL, per germline. The CDR3: CASSQDRASSGANVLTF. In nucleotides, the CDR3 is TGCGCCAGCAGCCAAGACAGGGCCAGCTCTGGGGCCAACGTCCTGACTTTC.

This clone was seen only once. This chain links TRBV6-2 or TRBV6-3 with TRBJ1-5; D may be TRBD1 (5 bases). Trimming took off 4 bases at V and 1 base at J, with 17 bases between the two ends. The CDR3 extends over 17 amino acids. Germline V gives CDR1 MNHEY, CDR2 SVGEGT. The CDR3 DNA sequence: TGTGCCAGCAGTTCCGGGACGACATTTTGGAGCAATCAGCCCCAGCATTTT. Protein sequence: CASSSGTTFWSNQPQHF.

The chain couples TRBV27 to TRBJ2-1; TRBD1 matches at 11 bases. V trimming: 6 bases; J trimming: 4 bases; junction bases outside the gene matches: 2. The germline gives CDR1 MNHEY, CDR2 SMNVEV (reference sequence). The CDR3 length is 14 residues. DNA for the CDR3: TGTGCCAGCAGGGGGACAGGGGGTTACAATGAGCAGTTCTTC. Translation: CASRGTGGYNEQFF.

This clone was detected a few times. The chain has TRBV7-9 and TRBJ2-5; possibly TRBD2 for D (5 bases). V gave up 2 bases and J gave up 5 bases, with 15 bases separating them. CDR1 is SEHNR, CDR2 FQNEAQ, per germline (reference sequence). The CDR3 is 15 residues long. CDR3 DNA sequence: TGTGCCAGCAGCTTAATTGAGAGAGGGATGGAGACCCAGTACTTC. Translation: CASSLIERGMETQYF.

This chain joins TRBV5-4 and TRBJ1-3; D remains unclear. Trimming pared 4 bases from V and 0 bases from J, leaving 11 bases between. CDR3 length equals 15 residues. The germline V gene has CDR1 SGHNT and CDR2 YYREEE (reference sequence). The CDR3 sequence: CASSPLGNSGNTIYF. The CDR3 DNA sequence: TGTGCCAGCAGCCCACTGGGAAACTCTGGAAACACCATATATTTT.